The 17 T cell receptor beta chains given below trace back to one sample, sequenced in a study of beta chain features in type 1 diabetes. As every portion of the isolated RNA was reverse transcribed, the sequencing read expressed TCRB transcripts. The protocol was immunoSEQ multiplex PCR, while the TCRdb copy is restricted to in-frame clones and leaves out a portion. Among roughly 450,000 clones listed, 11% were seen once. Sequenced sample: naive CD4+ T cells from blood. The receptors were sampled from a woman between 18 and 29 years old in good health.

The chain is built from TRBV29-1 and TRBJ2-1, with D perhaps matching TRBD1 (6 bases). Germline V gene lookup returns CDR1 SQVTM and CDR2 ANQGSEA. V was clipped by 3 bases and J by 11 bases, with 23 bases between them. CDR3 length: 15 amino acids. In DNA form, the CDR3 reads TGCAGCGTTGAGACCGACAGGACACTCACAATGAAGCAGTTCTTC. Protein: CSVETDRTLTMKQFF.

This clone occurred a few times. Other DNA sequences in the same sample also yield this CDR3. The chain couples TRBV7-9 to TRBJ1-1; no firm D call. This CDR3 has 13 amino acids. From germline, CDR1 is SEHNR and CDR2 FQNEAQ (reference sequence). The germline V and J ends were trimmed by 1 base and 1 base, with 4 bases remaining between them. CDR3 coding DNA: TGTGCCAGCAGCTTAGTAGGGAACACTGAAGCTTTCTTT. Its translation: CASSLVGNTEAFF.

The chain combines TRBV9 with TRBJ2-3; TRBD2 matches at 8 bases. Germline V gene sequence: CDR1 SGDLS, CDR2 YYNGEE. This CDR3 is built from 16 residues. V lost 0 bases and J lost 4; bases outside the gene matches: 7. Here the CDR3 DNA reads TGTGCCAGCAGCGTAGGAACGAGCGGGAGAGCAGATACGCAGTATTTT. Translating gives CASSVGTSGRADTQYF.

The chain carries TRBV2 and TRBJ2-7; D uncertain. Germline V gene sequence: CDR1 SNHLY, CDR2 FYNNEI. The CDR3 totals 12 residues. Trimming cost V 3 bases and J 5 bases, with 8 bases left between them. The CDR3: CASSEVSNEQYV. Written as DNA, the CDR3 is TGTGCCAGCAGTGAGGTTTCGAACGAGCAGTACGTC.

In this sample, this clone turned up a few times. The V gene is TRBV29-1, the J gene TRBJ1-1; D gene unclear. This CDR3 has 14 amino acids. Per the germline V gene, CDR1 is SQVTM and CDR2 is ANQGSEA. V dropped 5 bases and J dropped 6 bases, with 19 bases sitting between them. In nucleotides, the CDR3 is TGCAGCGTTAGGGAAGGGTCTTCCGGGCCTGAAGCTTTCTTT. This translates into CSVREGSSGPEAFF.

The J gene is TRBJ2-3, the V gene TRBV11-2; either TRBD1 or TRBD2 may fit D (6 bases each). Trimming removed 4 bases at V and 3 bases at J, with 20 bases between. Germline lookup yields CDR1 SGHAT and CDR2 FQNNGV. The CDR3 runs to 17 residues. CDR3 in amino acids: CASSSIRGLAQTDTQYF. As DNA, the CDR3 is TGTGCCAGCAGCTCAATACGGGGGCTAGCTCAGACAGATACGCAGTATTTT.

In its sample, this clone was seen a few times. The rearrangement links TRBV5-6 to TRBJ2-2; D is uncertain. The CDR3 totals 14 residues. Germline V gene lookup returns CDR1 SGHDT and CDR2 YYEEEE. V gave up 1 base and J gave up 7 bases, with 11 bases separating them. The CDR3 DNA reads as TGTGCCAGCAGCTTGAGGGTCAAGGTCGGGGAGCTGTTTTTT. This encodes CASSLRVKVGELFF.

The chain is built from TRBV5-6 and TRBJ1-6; no clear D. CDR3 size: 14 residues. From germline, CDR1 is SGHDT and CDR2 YYEEEE. V gave up 0 bases and J gave up 7 bases, with 8 bases separating them. The CDR3 reads CASSLGPRNSPLHF. The CDR3 nucleotides read TGTGCCAGCAGCTTGGGGCCGAGGAATTCACCCCTCCACTTT.

The V and J genes are TRBV7-2 and TRBJ2-3; 9 bases line up with TRBD2. The junction had 7 bases not matched to a gene; V was cut back by 5 bases and J by 4 bases. The germline gives CDR1 SGHTA, CDR2 FQGNSA. There are 15 residues in the CDR3. Written as DNA, the CDR3 is TGTGCCAGCAGCGAGCGAGCGGGGGGCGCAGATACGCAGTATTTT. Its translation: CASSERAGGADTQYF.

The sample holds a few counts of this clone. The CDR3 spells CASRGTGGSGNTIYF. The DNA of the CDR3 is TGTGCCAGCAGGGGGACAGGGGGCTCTGGAAACACCATATATTTT. The chain recombines TRBV27 with TRBJ1-3, with 11 bases identical to TRBD1. Unmatched junction bases numbered 1, after V lost 6 bases and J lost 0 bases. From germline, CDR1 is MNHEY and CDR2 SMNVEV (reference sequence). This CDR3 contains 15 residues.

This clone came up a few times. This chain connects TRBV4-3 to TRBJ2-2; D is perhaps TRBD2 (6 bases). Germline-derived CDR1 and CDR2 are LGHNA and YSLEER. The CDR3 consists of 16 residues. Trimming pared 2 bases from V and 7 bases from J, leaving 17 bases between. The CDR3 nucleotides are TGCGCCAGCAGCCAACTAAGCGGGCTCTTCGGCGGGGAGCTGTTTTTT. This translates into CASSQLSGLFGGELFF.

This clone was counted a single time. The chain joins TRBV5-1 to TRBJ2-5, with no clear D. Trimming removed 2 bases at V and 5 bases at J, with 10 bases between. Germline lookup yields CDR1 SGHRS and CDR2 YFSETQ. The CDR3 runs 13 residues. CDR3 bases: TGCGCCAGCAGCTTTACAGTAGAGGAGACCCAGTACTTC. Translation: CASSFTVEETQYF.

This clone was detected a few times. The chain employs TRBV14 and TRBJ1-1, with 7 bases matching TRBD1. The length of the CDR3 is 14 residues. V trimming: 9 bases; J trimming: 2 bases; junction bases outside the gene matches: 9. Germline V CDR1 and CDR2: SGHDN, FVKESK. CDR3 residues: CASVHRGVNTEAFF. The CDR3 coding sequence is TGTGCCAGTGTTCACAGGGGCGTCAACACTGAAGCTTTCTTT.

CDR3 DNA sequence: TGTGCCAGCAGTTTGTTTGGGACAGGGGGGAAGACCCAGTACTTC. This translates into CASSLFGTGGKTQYF. This rearrangement joins TRBV28 to TRBJ2-5; 11 bases agree with TRBD1. CDR3 length equals 15 residues. The V segment lost 3 bases and the J segment 6 bases; nucleotides outside the gene matches: 6. From germline, CDR1 is MDHEN and CDR2 SYDVKM.

The chain is built from TRBV7-2 and TRBJ1-1; D gene uncertain. V was trimmed by 0 bases and J by 8 bases, leaving 10 bases between them. From germline, CDR1 is SGHTA and CDR2 FQGNSA. The CDR3 length is 13 residues. Here the CDR3 reads CASSLARGAEAFF. The CDR3 DNA reads as TGTGCCAGCAGCTTAGCGCGGGGAGCCGAAGCTTTCTTT. The variable domain in full, completed from reference TRBV7-2 and TRBJ1-1, reads GAGVSQSPSNKVTEKGKDVELRCDPISGHTALYWYRQSLGQGLEFLIYFQGNSAPDKSGLPSDRFSAERTGGSVSTLTIQRTQQEDSAVYLCASSLARGAEAFFGQGTRLTVV.

The V and J genes are TRBV5-4 and TRBJ2-1; 8 positions match TRBD1. CDR3 size: 15 residues. The V segment lost 1 base and the J segment 11 bases; nucleotides outside the gene matches: 11. CDR1 and CDR2 from the germline V gene are SGHNT and YYREEE (reference sequence). CDR3 amino acids: CASSLSGGMDFKQFF. The CDR3 DNA follows: TGTGCCAGCAGCTTGTCAGGGGGCATGGATTTTAAGCAGTTCTTC.

The chain combines TRBV7-6 with TRBJ1-2, with 8 bases matching TRBD1. V lost 1 base to trimming and J lost 4 bases; unmatched junction nucleotides: 5. CDR3 size: 15 residues. Germline CDR1 is SGHVS and CDR2 is FNYEAQ. This chain's CDR3 is CASSLGRTGTYGYTF. CDR3 bases: TGTGCCAGCAGCTTAGGGAGGACAGGGACCTATGGCTACACCTTC.